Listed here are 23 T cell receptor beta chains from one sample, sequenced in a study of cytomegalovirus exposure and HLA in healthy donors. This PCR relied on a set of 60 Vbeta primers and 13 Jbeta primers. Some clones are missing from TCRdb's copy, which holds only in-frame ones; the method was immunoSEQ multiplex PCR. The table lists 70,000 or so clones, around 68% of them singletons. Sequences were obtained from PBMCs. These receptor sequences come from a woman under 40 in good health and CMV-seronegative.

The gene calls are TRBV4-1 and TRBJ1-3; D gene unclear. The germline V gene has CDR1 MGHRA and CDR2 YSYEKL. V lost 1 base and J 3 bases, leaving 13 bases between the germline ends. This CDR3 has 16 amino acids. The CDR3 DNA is TGCGCCAGCAGCCAAGGCCAAGCGTGGAATGGAAACACCATATATTTT. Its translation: CASSQGQAWNGNTIYF.

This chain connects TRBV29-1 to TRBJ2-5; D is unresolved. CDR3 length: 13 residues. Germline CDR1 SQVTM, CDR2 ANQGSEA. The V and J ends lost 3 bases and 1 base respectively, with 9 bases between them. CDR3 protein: CSVEESVQETQYF. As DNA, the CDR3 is TGCAGCGTTGAGGAGAGTGTCCAAGAGACCCAGTACTTC.

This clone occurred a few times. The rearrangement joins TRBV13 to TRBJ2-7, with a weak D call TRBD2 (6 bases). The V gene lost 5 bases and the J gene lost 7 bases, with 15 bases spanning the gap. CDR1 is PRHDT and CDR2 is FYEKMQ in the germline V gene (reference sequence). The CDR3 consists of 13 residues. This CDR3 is CASSGGTDKEQYF. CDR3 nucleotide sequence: TGTGCCAGCAGCGGCGGGACGGACAAAGAGCAGTACTTC.

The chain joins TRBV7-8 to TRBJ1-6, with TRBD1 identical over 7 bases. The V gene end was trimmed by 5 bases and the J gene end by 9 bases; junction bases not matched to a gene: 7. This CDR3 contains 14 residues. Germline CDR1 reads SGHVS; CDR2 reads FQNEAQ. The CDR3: CASSHRQGVSPLHF. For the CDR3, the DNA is TGTGCCAGCAGCCATCGACAGGGAGTTTCACCCCTCCACTTT.

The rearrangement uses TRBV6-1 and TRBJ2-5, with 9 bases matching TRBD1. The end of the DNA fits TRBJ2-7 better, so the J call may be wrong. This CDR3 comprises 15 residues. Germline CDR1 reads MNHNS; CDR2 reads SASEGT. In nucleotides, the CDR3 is TGTGCCAGCAGTGAAAATTTGGGACAGGGAGTCGAGCAGTACTTC. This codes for CASSENLGQGVEQYF.

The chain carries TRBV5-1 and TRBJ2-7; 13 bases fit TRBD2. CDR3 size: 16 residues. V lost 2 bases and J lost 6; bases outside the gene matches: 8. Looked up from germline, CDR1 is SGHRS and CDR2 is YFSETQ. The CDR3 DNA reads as TGCGCCAGCAGCTTTACCCAGACTAGCGGGGGGCGCGAGCAGTACTTC. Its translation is CASSFTQTSGGREQYF.

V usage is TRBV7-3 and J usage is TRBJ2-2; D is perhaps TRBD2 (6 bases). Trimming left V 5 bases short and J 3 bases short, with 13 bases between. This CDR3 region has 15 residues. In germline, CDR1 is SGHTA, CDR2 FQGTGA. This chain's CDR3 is CASSPGGPYTGELFF. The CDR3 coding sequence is TGTGCCAGCAGCCCTGGAGGGCCCTACACCGGGGAGCTGTTTTTT.

The CDR3 sequence is CASSLGHMGGDYGYTF. The DNA of the CDR3 is TGTGCCAGCAGCTTAGGCCACATGGGGGGGGACTATGGCTACACCTTC. The chain links TRBV13 to TRBJ1-2; tentative D call: TRBD1 (5 bases). Germline loops: CDR1 PRHDT, CDR2 FYEKMQ (reference sequence). The CDR3 extends over 16 amino acids. V lost 0 bases and J lost 3, with 14 bases in between.

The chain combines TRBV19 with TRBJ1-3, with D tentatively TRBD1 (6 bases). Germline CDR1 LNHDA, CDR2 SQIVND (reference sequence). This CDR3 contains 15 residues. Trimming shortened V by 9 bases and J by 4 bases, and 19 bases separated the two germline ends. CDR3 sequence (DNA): TGTGCCAGCACGAACGACAGGTTACAGGGAAACACCATATATTTT. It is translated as CASTNDRLQGNTIYF.

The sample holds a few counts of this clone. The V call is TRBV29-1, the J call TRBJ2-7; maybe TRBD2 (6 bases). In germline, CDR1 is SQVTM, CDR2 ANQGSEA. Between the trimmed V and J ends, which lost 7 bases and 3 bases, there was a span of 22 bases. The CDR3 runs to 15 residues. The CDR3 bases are TGCAGCGCAGATGGGACGGGAGTCGAGGGCTACGAGCAGTACTTC. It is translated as CSADGTGVEGYEQYF.

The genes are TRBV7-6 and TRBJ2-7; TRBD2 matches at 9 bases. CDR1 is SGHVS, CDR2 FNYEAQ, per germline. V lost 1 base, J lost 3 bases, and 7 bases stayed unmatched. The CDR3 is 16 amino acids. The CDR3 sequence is CASSLGASGVNYEQYF. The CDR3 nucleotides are TGTGCCAGCAGCTTAGGGGCTAGCGGGGTTAACTACGAGCAGTACTTC.

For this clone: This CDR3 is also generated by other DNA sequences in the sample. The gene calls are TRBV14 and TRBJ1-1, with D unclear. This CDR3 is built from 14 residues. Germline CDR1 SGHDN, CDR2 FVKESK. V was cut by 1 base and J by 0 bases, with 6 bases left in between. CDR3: CASSQAGMNTEAFF. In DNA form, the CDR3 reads TGTGCCAGCAGCCAAGCTGGCATGAACACTGAAGCTTTCTTT.

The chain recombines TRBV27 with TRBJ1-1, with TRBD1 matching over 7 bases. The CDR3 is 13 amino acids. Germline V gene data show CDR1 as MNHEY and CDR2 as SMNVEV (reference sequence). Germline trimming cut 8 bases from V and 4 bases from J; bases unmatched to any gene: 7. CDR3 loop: CASGQAEGTEAFF. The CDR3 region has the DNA TGTGCCAGCGGACAGGCCGAGGGCACTGAAGCTTTCTTT.

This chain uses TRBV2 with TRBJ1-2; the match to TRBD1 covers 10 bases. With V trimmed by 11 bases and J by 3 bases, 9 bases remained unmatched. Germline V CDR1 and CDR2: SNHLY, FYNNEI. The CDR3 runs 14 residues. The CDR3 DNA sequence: TGTGCCGACGGGACAGGGGAAGTCGACTATGGCTACACCTTC. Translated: CADGTGEVDYGYTF.

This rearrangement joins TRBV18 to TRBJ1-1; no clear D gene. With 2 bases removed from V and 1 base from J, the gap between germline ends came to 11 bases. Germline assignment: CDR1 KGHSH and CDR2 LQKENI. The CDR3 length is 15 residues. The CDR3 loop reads CASSPIAGGNTEAFF. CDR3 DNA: TGTGCCAGCTCACCAATTGCTGGCGGGAACACTGAAGCTTTCTTT.

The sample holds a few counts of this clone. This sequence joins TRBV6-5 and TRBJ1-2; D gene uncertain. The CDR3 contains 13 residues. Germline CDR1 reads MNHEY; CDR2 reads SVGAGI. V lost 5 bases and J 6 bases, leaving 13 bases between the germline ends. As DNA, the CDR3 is TGTGCCAGCAGTCTTCGACTTACCCATGGCTACACCTTC. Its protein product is CASSLRLTHGYTF.

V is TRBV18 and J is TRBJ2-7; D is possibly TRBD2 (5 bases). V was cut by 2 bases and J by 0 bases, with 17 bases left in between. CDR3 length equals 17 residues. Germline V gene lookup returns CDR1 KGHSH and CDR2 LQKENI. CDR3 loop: CASSPYTRSTSSYEQYF. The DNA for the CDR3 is TGTGCCAGCTCACCATACACTAGATCCACGAGCTCCTACGAGCAGTACTTC.

CDR3 sequence (DNA): TGTGCCAGCAGAGACCCGCGGCACGGTCCGAGTCGCTACACCTTC. Translated, it gives CASRDPRHGPSRYTF. V and J are TRBV27 and TRBJ1-2, with D hard to call. The CDR3 has 15 residues. V was pared by 6 bases and J by 9 bases, with 23 bases between. CDR1 is MNHEY, CDR2 SMNVEV, per germline (reference sequence).

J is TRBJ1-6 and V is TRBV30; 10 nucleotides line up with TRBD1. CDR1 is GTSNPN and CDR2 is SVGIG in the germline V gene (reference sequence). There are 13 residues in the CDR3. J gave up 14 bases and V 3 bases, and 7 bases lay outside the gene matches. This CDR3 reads CAWSLGQGRTLHF. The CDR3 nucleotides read TGTGCCTGGAGCCTGGGACAGGGGAGAACCCTCCACTTT.

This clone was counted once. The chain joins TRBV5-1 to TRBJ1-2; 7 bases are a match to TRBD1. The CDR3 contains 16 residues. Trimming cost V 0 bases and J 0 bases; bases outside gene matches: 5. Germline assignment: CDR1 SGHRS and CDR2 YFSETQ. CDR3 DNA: TGCGCCAGCAGCTTGGCCGGGACAGCATCTAACTATGGCTACACCTTC. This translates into CASSLAGTASNYGYTF.

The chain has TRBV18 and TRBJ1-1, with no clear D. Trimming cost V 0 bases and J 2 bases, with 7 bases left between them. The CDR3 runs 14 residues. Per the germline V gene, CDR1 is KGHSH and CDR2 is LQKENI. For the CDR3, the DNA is TGTGCCAGCTCACCACCACCACATAACACTGAAGCTTTCTTT. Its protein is CASSPPPHNTEAFF.

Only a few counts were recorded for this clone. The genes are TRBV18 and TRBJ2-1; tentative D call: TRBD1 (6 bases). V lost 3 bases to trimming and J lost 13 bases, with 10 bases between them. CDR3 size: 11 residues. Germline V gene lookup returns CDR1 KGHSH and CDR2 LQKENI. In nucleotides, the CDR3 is TGTGCCAGCTCACCGGGGACACTTCAGTTCTTC. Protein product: CASSPGTLQFF.

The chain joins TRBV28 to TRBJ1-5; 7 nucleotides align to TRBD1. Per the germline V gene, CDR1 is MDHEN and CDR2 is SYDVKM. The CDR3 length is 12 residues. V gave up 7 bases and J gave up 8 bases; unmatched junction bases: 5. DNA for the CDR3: TGTGCCAGCACGAGGGGGCGAAAGCCCCAGCATTTT. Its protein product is CASTRGRKPQHF.